What follows are 13 T cell receptor beta chains derived from one specimen sequenced in a study of identical twins. TCRdb called the 5' RACE reads again in MiXCR, with one record for every CDR3 protein. The table records over 500,000 distinct CDR3 sequences, 20% to 25% of them present only once. The same data also went into a second study, on T cells expressing NK-cell markers.

Material: CD4+ T cells sorted from blood. The receptors were gathered from a woman aged 18-30 years in good health.

The gene calls are TRBV9 and TRBJ2-7; D may be TRBD2 (6 bases). The CDR3 contains 13 residues. Germline V gene sequence: CDR1 SGDLS, CDR2 YYNGEE. Trimming stripped 0 bases from V and 5 bases from J, with 9 bases between. The CDR3 sequence: CASSVVAADEQYF. The CDR3 DNA sequence: TGTGCCAGCAGCGTAGTAGCGGCGGACGAGCAGTACTTC.

This clonotype was detected a few times. J is TRBJ1-2 and V is TRBV27, with D perhaps matching TRBD1 (5 bases). Germline CDR1 and CDR2: MNHEY and SMNVEV (reference sequence). The V end was cut by 3 bases, the J end by 4 bases, with 12 bases between. CDR3 length: 14 amino acids. The DNA of the CDR3 is TGTGCCAGCAGTTTCTCTAGACAGAGCTATGGCTACACCTTC. Amino acid sequence: CASSFSRQSYGYTF.

There are a few counts of this clonotype. The V gene is TRBV12-3 or TRBV12-4, the J gene TRBJ1-6; possible D gene TRBD1, 5 bases. This CDR3 has 15 amino acids. V lost 2 bases, J lost 5 bases, and 10 bases lay in between. CDR3 in amino acids: CASSLMQGNNSPLHF. In nucleotides, the CDR3 is TGTGCCAGCAGTTTAATGCAGGGCAATAATTCACCCCTCCACTTT.

This clonotype came up a few times. V usage is TRBV12-3 or TRBV12-4 and J usage is TRBJ1-3; weak D call: TRBD1 (5 bases). The CDR3 totals 14 residues. With 6 bases removed from V and 2 bases from J, the gap between germline ends came to 11 bases. CDR3 in amino acids: CASRGWGPGNTIYF. CDR3 bases: TGTGCCAGCAGGGGGTGGGGACCTGGAAACACCATATATTTT.

The J gene is TRBJ1-1, the V gene TRBV6-1, with a possible D match to TRBD1 (6 bases). The ends were cut back, 5 bases at V and 3 bases at J, with 10 bases in the middle. This CDR3 region has 13 residues. The germline CDR1 and CDR2 sequences are MNHNS and SASEGT. The chain's CDR3 is CASSPTGHTEAFF. CDR3 nucleotides: TGTGCCAGCAGTCCAACAGGGCACACTGAAGCTTTCTTT.

The V gene is TRBV15, the J gene TRBJ2-3; 7 bases agree with TRBD2. Per germline, CDR1 LNHNV and CDR2 YYDKDF (reference sequence). After removal of 1 base from V and 1 base from J, the junction contained 2 bases not matched to a gene. CDR3 length equals 15 residues. The DNA of the CDR3 is TGTGCCACCAGCAGAGGGGGAGGGGGCACAGATACGCAGTATTTT. Protein product: CATSRGGGGTDTQYF.

J is TRBJ2-7 and V is TRBV9, with 7 bases that match TRBD2. Germline V gene sequence: CDR1 SGDLS, CDR2 YYNGEE. The CDR3 is 13 amino acids. The ends lost 3 bases at V and 6 bases at J; junction bases unmatched: 6. CDR3 in amino acids: CASSGQRGGEQYF. The CDR3 nucleotides read TGTGCCAGCAGCGGCCAGCGGGGAGGCGAGCAGTACTTC.

J is TRBJ2-5 and V is TRBV5-1, with 9 bases lining up with TRBD2. V was pared by 4 bases and J by 2 bases, with 9 bases of the junction left unmatched. Germline V lookup: CDR1 SGHRS, CDR2 YFSETQ. CDR3 size: 16 residues. The CDR3: CASSPPGLAQQETQYF. The CDR3 bases are TGCGCCAGCAGCCCACCGGGACTAGCACAACAAGAGACCCAGTACTTC.

This chain connects TRBV4-3 to TRBJ1-3; possibly TRBD1 for D (6 bases). The V end was cut by 0 bases, the J end by 0 bases, with 9 bases between. Germline assignment: CDR1 LGHNA and CDR2 YSLEER. This CDR3 spans 16 amino acids. CDR3 coding DNA: TGCGCCAGCAGCCAAGATTGGACAGACTCTGGAAACACCATATATTTT. Residues: CASSQDWTDSGNTIYF.

This clonotype was recorded many times. The chain couples TRBV20-1 to TRBJ2-1; D is undetermined. Germline lookup yields CDR1 DFQATT and CDR2 SNEGSKA (reference sequence). V lost 7 bases to trimming and J lost 5 bases, with 6 bases between them. The CDR3 is 10 amino acids. CDR3 amino acids: CSGVNNEQFF. The CDR3 DNA reads TGCAGTGGGGTCAACAATGAGCAGTTCTTC.

This clonotype was picked up one time. The gene calls are TRBV15 and TRBJ2-2, with D unclear. V was cut by 1 base and J by 4 bases, with 7 bases left in between. The CDR3 sequence is 14 residues long. The germline V gene encodes CDR1 LNHNV and CDR2 YYDKDF (reference sequence). This chain's CDR3 is CATSRVGGTGELFF. The DNA of the CDR3 is TGTGCCACCAGCAGAGTCGGTGGCACCGGGGAGCTGTTTTTT. Complete variable domain (other parts from reference TRBV15 and TRBJ2-2): DAMVIQNPRYQVTQFGKPVTLSCSQTLNHNVMYWYQQKSSQAPKLLFHYYDKDFNNEADTPDNFQSRRPNTSFCFLDIRSPGLGDTAMYLCATSRVGGTGELFFGEGSRLTVL.

This clonotype has more than one count but fewer than ten. V usage is TRBV4-3 and J usage is TRBJ1-2; weak D call: TRBD1 (5 bases). CDR1 and CDR2 from the germline V gene are LGHNA and YSLEER. Trimming removed 0 bases from V and 6 bases from J, with 14 bases in between. The CDR3 loop spans 15 amino acids. CDR3 in amino acids: CASSQELKGAHGYTF. As DNA, the CDR3 is TGCGCCAGCAGCCAAGAACTCAAAGGGGCCCATGGCTACACCTTC.

This chain joins TRBV24-1 and TRBJ2-1, with 10 bases that match TRBD2. This CDR3 has 15 amino acids. V lost 3 bases to trimming and J lost 11 bases; unmatched junction nucleotides: 9. Germline V lookup: CDR1 KGHDR, CDR2 SFDVKD. The CDR3 is CATSDRTSGWGQQFF. In DNA, the CDR3 is TGTGCCACCAGTGATCGGACTAGCGGCTGGGGCCAGCAGTTCTTC.